Listed below are T cell receptor beta chains from one sample, sequenced in a study of OX40 agonist ivuxolimab in advanced cancers. Clones were read by immunoSEQ multiplex PCR, and TCRdb kept only the in-frame ones, dropping some. The sample consists of tens of thousands of clones, 83% of them appearing once. The source was CD4+ or CD8+ T cells sorted from blood, collected in a trial of the OX40 agonist ivuxolimab. These receptors were obtained from an adult with an advanced solid tumor such as melanoma, head and neck, liver or kidney cancer. Each CDR3 is given with its conserved first and last residue. Fields, in order: V gene, J gene, D gene, clone size, CDR3 protein, CDR3 DNA. D genes are given only for firm matches. A clone size is listed for some rows: how often the clone was seen (once, few, many), or a class if it is expanded.

V gene: TRBV5-4
J gene: TRBJ2-3
D gene: TRBD2
clone size: few
CDR3 protein: CASSLGLAGNTDTQYF
CDR3 DNA: TGTGCCAGCAGCTTGGGACTAGCGGGGAACACAGATACGCAGTATTTT

V gene: TRBV6-5
J gene: TRBJ1-5
D gene: TRBD1
clone size: -
CDR3 protein: CASRQGSNQPQHF
CDR3 DNA: TGTGCCAGCCGACAGGGTAGCAATCAGCCCCAGCATTTT

V gene: TRBV6-1
J gene: TRBJ2-7
D gene: TRBD1
clone size: -
CDR3 protein: CASSEVHTGAYEQYF
CDR3 DNA: TGTGCCAGCAGTGAAGTTCATACAGGGGCCTACGAGCAGTACTTC

V gene: TRBV15
J gene: TRBJ1-4
D gene: -
clone size: -
CDR3 protein: CATSRRAATNEKLFF
CDR3 DNA: TGTGCCACCAGCCGAAGGGCAGCAACTAATGAAAAACTGTTTTTT

V gene: TRBV11-2
J gene: TRBJ1-3
D gene: -
clone size: few
CDR3 protein: CASSPLGSALSGNTIYF
CDR3 DNA: TGTGCCAGCAGCCCATTGGGGTCTGCCCTCTCTGGAAACACCATATATTTT

V gene: TRBV6-4
J gene: TRBJ2-1
D gene: TRBD2
clone size: -
CDR3 protein: CASSALGLAGASEQFF
CDR3 DNA: TGTGCCAGCAGTGCCCTGGGACTAGCGGGAGCCAGTGAGCAGTTCTTC

V gene: TRBV6-4
J gene: TRBJ2-3
D gene: TRBD2
clone size: once
CDR3 protein: CASSDGGGTDTQYF
CDR3 DNA: TGTGCCAGCAGTGACGGGGGAGGGACAGATACGCAGTATTTT

V gene: TRBV28
J gene: TRBJ1-5
D gene: TRBD1
clone size: -
CDR3 protein: CASMGQGNQPQHF
CDR3 DNA: TGTGCCAGCATGGGACAGGGCAATCAGCCCCAGCATTTT

V gene: TRBV7-2
J gene: TRBJ2-5
D gene: TRBD2
clone size: -
CDR3 protein: CASSLGQGGGQETQYF
CDR3 DNA: TGTGCCAGCAGCCTCGGGCAGGGCGGGGGCCAAGAGACCCAGTACTTC

V gene: TRBV19
J gene: TRBJ1-1
D gene: -
clone size: -
CDR3 protein: CASSGRRGTEAFF
CDR3 DNA: TGTGCCAGTAGCGGCCGACGGGGAACTGAAGCTTTCTTT

V gene: TRBV5-1
J gene: TRBJ2-2
D gene: -
clone size: -
CDR3 protein: CASSYYRVNTGELFF
CDR3 DNA: TGCGCCAGCAGCTACTACAGGGTGAACACCGGGGAGCTGTTTTTT

V gene: TRBV30
J gene: TRBJ1-1
D gene: -
clone size: -
CDR3 protein: CAWSSGGGLNTEAFF
CDR3 DNA: TGTGCCTGGAGCTCCGGGGGAGGCCTTAACACTGAAGCTTTCTTT

V gene: TRBV18
J gene: TRBJ2-1
D gene: -
clone size: once
CDR3 protein: CASSPPAGRNEQFF
CDR3 DNA: TGTGCCAGCTCACCACCTGCAGGGCGGAATGAGCAGTTCTTC

V gene: TRBV19
J gene: TRBJ1-6
D gene: TRBD1
clone size: -
CDR3 protein: CASLDLSGTGVFSPLHF
CDR3 DNA: TGTGCCAGCCTTGACCTGTCCGGGACAGGGGTTTTTTCACCCCTCCACTTT

V gene: TRBV7-8
J gene: TRBJ2-7
D gene: -
clone size: -
CDR3 protein: CASSLGLGQGYEQYF
CDR3 DNA: TGTGCCAGCAGCTTAGGGCTAGGGCAGGGCTACGAGCAGTACTTC

V gene: TRBV28
J gene: TRBJ1-5
D gene: -
clone size: once
CDR3 protein: CASRHVSNQPQHF
CDR3 DNA: TGTGCCAGCAGGCACGTGAGCAATCAGCCCCAGCATTTT

V gene: TRBV6-6
J gene: TRBJ2-7
D gene: -
clone size: -
CDR3 protein: CASSYSGGGSGYEQYF
CDR3 DNA: TGTGCCAGCAGTTACTCCGGAGGAGGGAGTGGCTACGAGCAGTACTTC

V gene: TRBV6-1
J gene: TRBJ1-6
D gene: -
clone size: -
CDR3 protein: CASSGGGPLHF
CDR3 DNA: TGTGCCAGCAGTGGGGGCGGGCCCCTCCACTTT

V gene: TRBV19
J gene: TRBJ1-2
D gene: TRBD1
clone size: -
CDR3 protein: CASSSQGAGVGYTF
CDR3 DNA: TGTGCCAGTAGTTCGCAGGGGGCGGGTGTTGGCTACACCTTC

V gene: TRBV29-1
J gene: TRBJ2-6
D gene: -
clone size: once
CDR3 protein: CSVYYSDSGANVLTF
CDR3 DNA: TGCAGCGTTTACTACAGTGACTCTGGGGCCAACGTCCTGACTTTC

V gene: TRBV5-5
J gene: TRBJ1-2
D gene: TRBD1
clone size: -
CDR3 protein: CASSFQPGTGSNYGYTF
CDR3 DNA: TGTGCCAGCAGCTTTCAGCCCGGGACAGGTTCTAACTATGGCTACACCTTC

V gene: TRBV5-1
J gene: TRBJ2-2
D gene: TRBD1
clone size: -
CDR3 protein: CASTAGTGRGGELFF
CDR3 DNA: TGCGCCAGCACCGCCGGGACAGGGAGGGGCGGGGAGCTGTTTTTT

V gene: TRBV7-2
J gene: TRBJ2-1
D gene: TRBD1
clone size: once
CDR3 protein: CASSLAPGQGYEQFF
CDR3 DNA: TGTGCCAGCAGCTTAGCGCCGGGACAGGGGTATGAGCAGTTCTTC

V gene: TRBV19
J gene: TRBJ2-3
D gene: -
clone size: -
CDR3 protein: CASSPSSGTDTQYF
CDR3 DNA: TGTGCCAGTAGCCCCTCTAGCGGCACAGATACGCAGTATTTT

V gene: TRBV7-2
J gene: TRBJ2-3
D gene: -
clone size: -
CDR3 protein: CASSLVGLTSTDTQYF
CDR3 DNA: TGTGCCAGCAGCTTAGTGGGACTTACTAGCACAGATACGCAGTATTTT

V gene: TRBV5-4
J gene: TRBJ2-7
D gene: -
clone size: -
CDR3 protein: CASSSISPLGEQYF
CDR3 DNA: TGTGCCAGCAGCTCGATATCCCCCCTTGGCGAGCAGTACTTC

V gene: TRBV18
J gene: TRBJ2-7
D gene: TRBD1
clone size: once
CDR3 protein: CASVPGQGYEQYF
CDR3 DNA: TGTGCCAGCGTTCCGGGACAGGGGTACGAGCAGTACTTC

V gene: TRBV4-1
J gene: TRBJ2-7
D gene: TRBD2
clone size: -
CDR3 protein: CASSHLAGVQYEQYF
CDR3 DNA: TGCGCCAGCAGCCATTTAGCGGGAGTACAGTACGAGCAGTACTTC

V gene: TRBV5-1
J gene: TRBJ1-1
D gene: -
clone size: few
CDR3 protein: CASSDGTVNTEAFF
CDR3 DNA: TGCGCCAGCAGCGATGGGACGGTGAACACTGAAGCTTTCTTT

V gene: TRBV5-4
J gene: TRBJ1-5
D gene: -
clone size: -
CDR3 protein: CASTNWGLLTSNQPQHF
CDR3 DNA: TGTGCCAGCACCAATTGGGGACTTCTTACTAGCAATCAGCCCCAGCATTTT

V gene: TRBV19
J gene: TRBJ2-3
D gene: -
clone size: -
CDR3 protein: CASTTDPGDTQYF
CDR3 DNA: TGTGCCAGTACCACCGACCCGGGGGATACGCAGTATTTT

V gene: TRBV2
J gene: TRBJ2-3
D gene: -
clone size: -
CDR3 protein: CASNVMGGPPDTQYF
CDR3 DNA: TGTGCCAGCAACGTAATGGGGGGCCCCCCAGATACGCAGTATTTT

V gene: TRBV5-1
J gene: TRBJ1-4
D gene: -
clone size: -
CDR3 protein: CASSRGATNEKLFF
CDR3 DNA: TGCGCCAGCAGCCGGGGTGCAACTAATGAAAAACTGTTTTTT

V gene: TRBV18
J gene: TRBJ2-7
D gene: -
clone size: once
CDR3 protein: CASSRQSYEQYF
CDR3 DNA: TGTGCCAGCTCACGACAATCCTACGAGCAGTACTTC

V gene: TRBV27
J gene: TRBJ2-5
D gene: -
clone size: -
CDR3 protein: CASSFKGRLLQETQYF
CDR3 DNA: TGTGCCAGCAGTTTTAAGGGACGGCTCCTGCAAGAGACCCAGTACTTC

V gene: TRBV6-4
J gene: TRBJ2-3
D gene: -
clone size: -
CDR3 protein: CATKPGLEGDTQYF
CDR3 DNA: TGTGCCACCAAGCCGGGACTCGAGGGGGATACGCAGTATTTT

V gene: TRBV14
J gene: TRBJ1-1
D gene: -
clone size: -
CDR3 protein: CASSQDGRLNTEAFF
CDR3 DNA: TGTGCCAGCAGCCAAGATGGCCGGTTGAACACTGAAGCTTTCTTT

V gene: TRBV27
J gene: TRBJ2-1
D gene: TRBD1
clone size: -
CDR3 protein: CASSLRAGQGPYNEQFF
CDR3 DNA: TGTGCCAGCAGTCTAAGGGCCGGACAGGGACCCTACAATGAGCAGTTCTTC

V gene: TRBV28
J gene: TRBJ2-2
D gene: TRBD2
clone size: -
CDR3 protein: CASSFRDKSLAGVTGELFF
CDR3 DNA: TGTGCCAGCAGTTTTAGGGACAAAAGTCTAGCGGGAGTCACCGGGGAGCTGTTTTTT

V gene: TRBV6-1
J gene: TRBJ1-2
D gene: -
clone size: few
CDR3 protein: CASWDGARRGYTF
CDR3 DNA: TGTGCCAGCTGGGACGGGGCCCGACGGGGCTACACCTTC

V gene: TRBV19
J gene: TRBJ2-3
D gene: TRBD1
clone size: -
CDR3 protein: CASSSRDRGGDTQYF
CDR3 DNA: TGTGCCAGTAGTTCTCGGGACAGGGGGGGAGATACGCAGTATTTT

V gene: TRBV18
J gene: TRBJ2-3
D gene: TRBD1
clone size: -
CDR3 protein: CASSLSADRGTDTQYF
CDR3 DNA: TGTGCCAGCTCACTCTCGGCGGACAGGGGGACAGATACGCAGTATTTT

V gene: TRBV6-5
J gene: TRBJ1-5
D gene: -
clone size: -
CDR3 protein: CASSESPGGQPQHF
CDR3 DNA: TGTGCCAGCAGTGAATCCCCGGGTGGCCAGCCCCAGCATTTT

V gene: TRBV6-1
J gene: TRBJ1-4
D gene: -
clone size: -
CDR3 protein: CATHRDHFEKLFF
CDR3 DNA: TGTGCCACCCACAGGGACCATTTCGAAAAACTGTTTTTT

V gene: TRBV5-1
J gene: TRBJ2-2
D gene: -
clone size: few
CDR3 protein: CASSLRSDGELFF
CDR3 DNA: TGCGCCAGCAGCTTGCGATCAGACGGGGAGCTGTTTTTT

V gene: TRBV29-1
J gene: TRBJ2-3
D gene: -
clone size: -
CDR3 protein: CSVEETGTDTQYF
CDR3 DNA: TGCAGCGTTGAAGAAACAGGCACAGATACGCAGTATTTT

V gene: TRBV5-1
J gene: TRBJ1-1
D gene: -
clone size: -
CDR3 protein: CASSPGSLENTEAFF
CDR3 DNA: TGCGCCAGTAGTCCGGGTTCGTTGGAGAACACTGAAGCTTTCTTT

V gene: TRBV5-4
J gene: TRBJ2-1
D gene: TRBD2
clone size: -
CDR3 protein: CASSLGLAGRNEQFF
CDR3 DNA: TGTGCCAGCAGCTTGGGACTAGCGGGTCGGAATGAGCAGTTCTTC

V gene: TRBV2
J gene: TRBJ2-1
D gene: -
clone size: once
CDR3 protein: CASRTDGGGRNEQFF
CDR3 DNA: TGTGCCAGCAGAACGGACGGAGGTGGTCGCAATGAGCAGTTCTTC

V gene: TRBV29-1
J gene: TRBJ1-1
D gene: TRBD1
clone size: -
CDR3 protein: CSVGQGNTEAFF
CDR3 DNA: TGCAGCGTCGGACAGGGGAACACTGAAGCTTTCTTT

V gene: TRBV30
J gene: TRBJ1-4
D gene: -
clone size: -
CDR3 protein: CAWSRRGSGEKLFF
CDR3 DNA: TGTGCCTGGAGCCGACGGGGCTCGGGTGAAAAACTGTTTTTT

V gene: TRBV10-2
J gene: TRBJ2-7
D gene: TRBD2
clone size: -
CDR3 protein: CASSTSGGEQYF
CDR3 DNA: TGCGCCAGTTCGACTAGCGGCGGCGAGCAGTACTTC

V gene: TRBV6-5
J gene: TRBJ1-2
D gene: -
clone size: -
CDR3 protein: CASSGSRVTVYGYTF
CDR3 DNA: TGTGCCAGCAGTGGTAGCAGGGTGACAGTCTATGGCTACACCTTC